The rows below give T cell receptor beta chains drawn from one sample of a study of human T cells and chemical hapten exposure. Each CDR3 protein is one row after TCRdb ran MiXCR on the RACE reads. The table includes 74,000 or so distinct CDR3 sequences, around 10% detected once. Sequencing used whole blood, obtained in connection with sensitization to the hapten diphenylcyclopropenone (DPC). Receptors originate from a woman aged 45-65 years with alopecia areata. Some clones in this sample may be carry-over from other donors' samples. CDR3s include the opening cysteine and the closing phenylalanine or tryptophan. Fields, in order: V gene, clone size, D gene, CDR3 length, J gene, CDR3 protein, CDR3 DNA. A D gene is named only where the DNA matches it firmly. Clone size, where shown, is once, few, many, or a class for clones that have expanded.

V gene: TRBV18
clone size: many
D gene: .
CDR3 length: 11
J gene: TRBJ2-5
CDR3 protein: CASSPQETQYF
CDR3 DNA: TGTGCCAGCAGCCCCCAAGAGACCCAGTACTTC

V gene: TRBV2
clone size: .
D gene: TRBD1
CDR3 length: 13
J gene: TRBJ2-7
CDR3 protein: CASSEQGAHEQYF
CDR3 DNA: TGTGCCAGCAGTGAACAGGGGGCCCACGAGCAGTACTTC

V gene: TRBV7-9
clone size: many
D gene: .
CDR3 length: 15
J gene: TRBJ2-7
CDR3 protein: CASSPSDRYSYEQYF
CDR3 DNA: TGTGCCAGCAGCCCATCGGACCGATACTCCTACGAGCAGTACTTC

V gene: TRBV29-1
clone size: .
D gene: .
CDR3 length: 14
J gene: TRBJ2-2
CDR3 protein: CSVARQGRDGELFF
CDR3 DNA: TGCAGCGTTGCCCGACAGGGGAGGGACGGGGAGCTGTTTTTT

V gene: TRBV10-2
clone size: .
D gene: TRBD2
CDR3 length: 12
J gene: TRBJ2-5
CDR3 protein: CASSSSGETQYF
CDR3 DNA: TGCGCCAGCAGTTCTAGCGGAGAGACCCAGTACTTC

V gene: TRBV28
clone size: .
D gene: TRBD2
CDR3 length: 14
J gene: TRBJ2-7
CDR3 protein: CASSLLAGAGEQYF
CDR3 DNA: TGTGCCAGCAGTCTACTAGCGGGCGCGGGGGAGCAGTACTTC

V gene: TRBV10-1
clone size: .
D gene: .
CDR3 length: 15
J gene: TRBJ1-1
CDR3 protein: CASSESTGANAEAFF
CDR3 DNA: TGCGCCAGCAGTGAGTCGACGGGGGCGAACGCTGAAGCTTTCTTT

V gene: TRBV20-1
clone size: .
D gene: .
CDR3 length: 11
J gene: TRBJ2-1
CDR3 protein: CSATTSNEQFF
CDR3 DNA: TGCAGTGCGACTACTAGCAATGAGCAGTTCTTC

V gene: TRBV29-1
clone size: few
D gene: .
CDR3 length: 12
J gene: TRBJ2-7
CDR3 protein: CSVDGNRNEQYF
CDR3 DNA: TGCAGCGTTGACGGGAATAGGAACGAGCAGTACTTC

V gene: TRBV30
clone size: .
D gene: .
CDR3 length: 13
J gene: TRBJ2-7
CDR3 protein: CAWRYSGFGEQYF
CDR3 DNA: TGTGCCTGGAGATATAGCGGATTCGGCGAGCAGTACTTC

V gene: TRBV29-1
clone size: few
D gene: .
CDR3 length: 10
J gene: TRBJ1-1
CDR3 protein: CSVERAGAFF
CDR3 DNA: TGCAGCGTTGAGAGGGCGGGAGCTTTCTTT

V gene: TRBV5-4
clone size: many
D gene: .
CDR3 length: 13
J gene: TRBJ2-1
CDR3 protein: CASIRDLEDEQFF
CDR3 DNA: TGTGCCAGCATACGGGACTTGGAGGATGAGCAGTTCTTC

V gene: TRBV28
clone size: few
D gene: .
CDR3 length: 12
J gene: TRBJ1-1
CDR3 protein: CASREATSEAFF
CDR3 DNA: TGTGCCAGCAGAGAGGCAACGTCGGAAGCTTTCTTT

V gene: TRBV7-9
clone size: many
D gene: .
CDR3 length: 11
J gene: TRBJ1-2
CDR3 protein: CASSASYGYTF
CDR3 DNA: TGTGCCAGCAGCGCCAGCTATGGCTACACCTTC

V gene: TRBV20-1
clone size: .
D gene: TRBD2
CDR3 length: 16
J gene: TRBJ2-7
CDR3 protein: CSARDDSGGTSYEQYF
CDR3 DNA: TGCAGTGCTAGAGATGATAGCGGGGGCACCTCCTACGAGCAGTACTTC

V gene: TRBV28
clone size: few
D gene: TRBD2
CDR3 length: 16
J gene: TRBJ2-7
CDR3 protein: CASSLLAGGSAYEQYF
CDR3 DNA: TGTGCCAGCAGTCTCTTAGCGGGAGGGTCGGCCTACGAGCAGTACTTC

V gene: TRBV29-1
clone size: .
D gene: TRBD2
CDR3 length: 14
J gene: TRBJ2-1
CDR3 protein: CSVGTSGIANEQFF
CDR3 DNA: TGCAGCGTTGGGACTAGCGGGATAGCAAATGAGCAGTTCTTC

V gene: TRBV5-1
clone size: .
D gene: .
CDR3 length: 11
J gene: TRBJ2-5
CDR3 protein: CASTQQETQYF
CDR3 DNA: TGCGCCAGCACCCAACAAGAGACCCAGTACTTC

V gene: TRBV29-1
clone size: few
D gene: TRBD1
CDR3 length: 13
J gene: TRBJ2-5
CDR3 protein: CSVETGGLTAQYF
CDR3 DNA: TGCAGCGTTGAGACAGGGGGATTAACGGCCCAGTACTTC

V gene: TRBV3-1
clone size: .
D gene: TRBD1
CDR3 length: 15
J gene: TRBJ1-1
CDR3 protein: CASSLTGQMNTEAFF
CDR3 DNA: TGTGCCAGCAGCCTCACGGGACAGATGAACACTGAAGCTTTCTTT

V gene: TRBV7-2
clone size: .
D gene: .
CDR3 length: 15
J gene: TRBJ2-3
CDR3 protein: CASSPEPAGTDTQYF
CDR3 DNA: TGTGCCAGCAGCCCCGAACCGGCGGGTACAGATACGCAGTATTTT

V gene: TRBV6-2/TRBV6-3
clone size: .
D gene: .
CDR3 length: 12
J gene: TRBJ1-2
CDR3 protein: CASRESAGGYTF
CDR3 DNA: TGTGCCAGCAGGGAGTCCGCCGGTGGCTACACCTTC

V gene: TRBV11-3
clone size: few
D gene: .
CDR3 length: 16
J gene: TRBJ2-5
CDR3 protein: CASSLGSGGIRETQYF
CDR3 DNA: TGTGCCAGCAGCTTAGGATCAGGAGGGATACGAGAGACCCAGTACTTC

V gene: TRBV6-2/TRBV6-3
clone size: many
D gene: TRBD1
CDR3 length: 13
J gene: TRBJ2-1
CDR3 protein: CASRGQGSNEQFF
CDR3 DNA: TGTGCCAGCAGAGGACAGGGGAGTAATGAGCAGTTCTTC

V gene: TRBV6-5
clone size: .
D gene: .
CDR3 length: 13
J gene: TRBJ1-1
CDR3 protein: CASSYTANTEAFF
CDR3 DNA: TGTGCCAGCAGTTACACGGCGAACACTGAAGCTTTCTTT

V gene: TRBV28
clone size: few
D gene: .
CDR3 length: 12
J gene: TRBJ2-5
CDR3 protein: CASSVREETQYF
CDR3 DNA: TGTGCCAGCAGTGTCCGAGAAGAGACCCAGTACTTC

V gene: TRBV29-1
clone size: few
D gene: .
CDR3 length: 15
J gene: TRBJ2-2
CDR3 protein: CSVGHGGANTGELFF
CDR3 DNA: TGCAGCGTTGGACACGGGGGAGCGAACACCGGGGAGCTGTTTTTT

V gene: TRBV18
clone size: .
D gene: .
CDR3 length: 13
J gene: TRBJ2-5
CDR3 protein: CASSRAGLETQYF
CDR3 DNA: TGTGCCAGCTCACGGGCAGGGTTAGAGACCCAGTACTTC

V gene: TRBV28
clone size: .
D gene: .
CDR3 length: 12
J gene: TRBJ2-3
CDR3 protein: CASSLPGDTQYF
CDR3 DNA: TGTGCCAGCAGTTTACCCGGGGATACGCAGTATTTT

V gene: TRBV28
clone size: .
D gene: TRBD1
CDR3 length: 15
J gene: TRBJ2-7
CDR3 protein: CASGDTGGRTYEQYF
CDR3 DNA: TGTGCCAGCGGGGACACAGGGGGCAGGACCTACGAGCAGTACTTC

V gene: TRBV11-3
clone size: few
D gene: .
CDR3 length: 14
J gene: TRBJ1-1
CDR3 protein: CASSHLVGYTEAFF
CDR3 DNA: TGTGCCAGCAGCCACCTAGTAGGGTACACTGAAGCTTTCTTT

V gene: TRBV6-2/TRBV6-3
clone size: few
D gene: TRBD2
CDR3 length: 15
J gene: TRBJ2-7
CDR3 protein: CASSSGLAVRYEQYF
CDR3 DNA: TGTGCCAGCAGCTCCGGACTAGCGGTGCGCTACGAGCAGTACTTC

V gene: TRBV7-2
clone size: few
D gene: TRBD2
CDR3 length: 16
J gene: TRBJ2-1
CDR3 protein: CASSLARLAGIDEQFF
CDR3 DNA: TGTGCCAGCAGCTTAGCGCGGCTAGCGGGAATTGATGAGCAGTTCTTC

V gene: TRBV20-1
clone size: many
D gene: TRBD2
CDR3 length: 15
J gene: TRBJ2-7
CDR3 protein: CSAVMIAGIGYEQYF
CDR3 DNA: TGCAGTGCTGTAATGATAGCGGGAATAGGCTACGAGCAGTACTTC

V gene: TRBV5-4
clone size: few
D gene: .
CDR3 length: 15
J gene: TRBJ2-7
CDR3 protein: CASSSGGRGVYEQYF
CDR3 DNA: TGTGCCAGCAGCTCTGGAGGAAGGGGGGTCTACGAGCAGTACTTC

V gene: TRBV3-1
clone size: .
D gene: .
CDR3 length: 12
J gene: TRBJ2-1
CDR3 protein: CASSQLRDEQFF
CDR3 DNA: TGTGCCAGCAGCCAATTGCGCGATGAGCAGTTCTTC

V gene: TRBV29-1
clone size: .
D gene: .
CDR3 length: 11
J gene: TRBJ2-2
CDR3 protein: CSVRGAGELFF
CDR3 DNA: TGCAGCGTCCGGGGCGCCGGGGAGCTGTTTTTT

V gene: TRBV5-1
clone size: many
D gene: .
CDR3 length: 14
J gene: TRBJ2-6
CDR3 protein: CASHENSGANVLTF
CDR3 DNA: TGCGCCAGCCATGAGAACTCTGGGGCCAACGTCCTGACTTTC

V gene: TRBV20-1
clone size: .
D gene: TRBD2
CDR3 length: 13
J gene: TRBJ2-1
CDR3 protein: CSAQGTSGSWQFF
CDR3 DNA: TGCAGTGCCCAAGGGACTAGCGGGAGCTGGCAGTTCTTC

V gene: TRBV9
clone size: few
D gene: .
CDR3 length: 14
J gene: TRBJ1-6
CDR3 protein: CASSVDRSYSPLHF
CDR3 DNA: TGTGCCAGCAGCGTCGACAGGTCGTATTCACCCCTCCACTTT

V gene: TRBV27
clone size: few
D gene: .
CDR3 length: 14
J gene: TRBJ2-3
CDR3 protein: CASNRGDGGNTQYF
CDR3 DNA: TGTGCCAGCAATCGAGGGGACGGGGGAAATACGCAGTATTTT

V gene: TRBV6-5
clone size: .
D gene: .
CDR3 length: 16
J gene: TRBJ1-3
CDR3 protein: CASSYSRWSSGNTIYF
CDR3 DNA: TGTGCCAGCAGTTACTCGAGATGGAGCTCTGGAAACACCATATATTTT

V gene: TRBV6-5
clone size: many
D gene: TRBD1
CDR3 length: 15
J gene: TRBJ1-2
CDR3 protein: CASSRDRGGGYGYTF
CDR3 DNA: TGTGCCAGCAGTCGGGACAGGGGCGGAGGCTATGGCTACACCTTC